These 32 T cell receptor beta chains were sequenced from one sample in a study of blood T cell repertoires in COVID-19. TCRdb's copy holds only in-frame clones and misses some; the assay was immunoSEQ multiplex PCR. Of roughly 81,000 clones listed, 91% are singletons. The specimen was peripheral blood. The receptors come from a woman in her forties or fifties in a cohort sampled during active COVID-19.

V and J are TRBV5-5 and TRBJ2-7; 8 nucleotides agree with TRBD2. The germline V gene has CDR1 SGHKS and CDR2 YYEKEE (reference sequence). Trimming at V came to 5 bases and at J to 2 bases, leaving 9 bases not matched to a gene. The CDR3 covers 15 residues. This CDR3 is CASSRGLAGAYEQYF. The DNA of the CDR3 is TGTGCCAGCAGTCGCGGACTAGCCGGAGCCTACGAGCAGTACTTC. The full variable domain, with the rest looked up from reference TRBV5-5 and TRBJ2-7, is DAGVTQSPTHLIKTRGQQVTLRCSPISGHKSVSWYQQVLGQGPQFIFQYYEKEERGRGNFPDRFSARQFPNYSSELNVNALLLGDSALYLCASSRGLAGAYEQYFGPGTRLTVT.

The chain uses TRBV6-6 and TRBJ2-1, with D tentatively TRBD1 (6 bases). Trimming stripped 2 bases from V and 6 bases from J, with 11 bases between. Germline values: CDR1 MNHNY, CDR2 SVGAGI (reference sequence). This CDR3 has 14 residues. CDR3 DNA: TGTGCCAGCAGTTACGCAGGGGCTGGCAATGAGCAGTTCTTC. Residues: CASSYAGAGNEQFF.

The chain has TRBV7-8 and TRBJ1-2; 10 bases match TRBD1. Germline V gene sequence: CDR1 SGHVS, CDR2 FQNEAQ. Trimming removed 5 bases from V and 2 bases from J; junction bases left unmatched: 17. The CDR3 covers 19 residues. The CDR3 sequence is CASSRIGAAWDRGNYGYTF. As DNA, the CDR3 is TGTGCCAGCAGCCGAATCGGGGCCGCCTGGGACAGGGGAAACTATGGCTACACCTTC.

This chain uses TRBV12-3 or TRBV12-4 with TRBJ2-5; no clear D. The CDR3 runs 11 residues. The ends were cut back, 3 bases at V and 3 bases at J, with 2 bases in the middle. The DNA of the CDR3 is TGTGCCAGCAGTTTTAAAGAGACCCAGTACTTC. Its translation: CASSFKETQYF.

The gene calls are TRBV7-3 and TRBJ2-3; no reliable D call. The CDR3 contains 14 residues. Germline V gives CDR1 SGHTA, CDR2 FQGTGA. V lost 3 bases to trimming and J lost 3 bases, with 10 bases between them. DNA for the CDR3: TGTGCCAGCAGCTTGGTAGTGACTACAGATACGCAGTATTTT. This translates into CASSLVVTTDTQYF.

The chain employs TRBV6-5 and TRBJ2-7, with D maybe TRBD2 (5 bases). CDR1 is MNHEY, CDR2 SVGAGI, per germline. Trimming took off 6 bases at V and 3 bases at J, with 18 bases between the two ends. This CDR3 region has 15 residues. The CDR3 region is CASREDSSLLYEQYF. Written as DNA, the CDR3 is TGTGCCAGCAGAGAGGACTCTTCCCTACTCTACGAGCAGTACTTC.

This clone was observed once. The V gene is TRBV7-3, the J gene TRBJ2-5; maybe TRBD1 (5 bases). The CDR3 covers 13 residues. CDR1 SGHTA and CDR2 FQGTGA come from the germline V gene. Trimming pared 5 bases from V and 1 base from J, leaving 8 bases between. The CDR3 loop reads CASSPRAQETQYF. Written as DNA, the CDR3 is TGTGCCAGCAGCCCCAGGGCCCAAGAGACCCAGTACTTC.

A few counts support this clone. This sequence joins TRBV29-1 and TRBJ1-2; weak D call: TRBD1 (6 bases). Germline V gene sequence: CDR1 SQVTM, CDR2 ANQGSEA. The germline V and J ends were trimmed by 7 bases and 4 bases, with 16 bases remaining between them. The CDR3 loop spans 13 amino acids. The CDR3: CSGIIAGVYGYTF. In DNA, the CDR3 is TGCAGCGGAATAATAGCAGGGGTCTATGGCTACACCTTC.

The chain couples TRBV7-9 to TRBJ2-7, with 9 bases identical to TRBD1. The CDR3 spans 15 residues. V dropped 5 bases and J dropped 5; count of bases not matched to a gene: 10. Per germline, CDR1 SEHNR and CDR2 FQNEAQ (reference sequence). CDR3 sequence reads: CASSPNGTGMHEQYF. CDR3 coding DNA: TGTGCCAGCAGCCCAAACGGGACAGGGATGCACGAGCAGTACTTC. Supplemented by reference TRBV7-9 and TRBJ2-7, the full variable domain reads DTGVSQNPRHKITKRGQNVTFRCDPISEHNRLYWYRQTLGQGPEFLTYFQNEAQLEKSRLLSDRFSAERPKGSFSTLEIQRTEQGDSAMYLCASSPNGTGMHEQYFGPGTRLTVT.

The V and J genes are TRBV7-2 and TRBJ2-3, with 9 bases lining up with TRBD2. Germline CDR1 and CDR2: SGHTA and FQGNSA. With 0 bases clipped from V and 3 bases from J, the junction kept 4 bases outside the gene matches. The CDR3 extends over 16 amino acids. The CDR3 is CASSLARLAGTDTQYF. DNA for the CDR3: TGTGCCAGCAGCTTAGCGCGGCTAGCGGGGACAGATACGCAGTATTTT.

The chain links TRBV6-5 to TRBJ1-1, with D maybe TRBD1 (6 bases). V was clipped by 2 bases and J by 4 bases, with 14 bases between them. Germline values: CDR1 MNHEY, CDR2 SVGAGI. This CDR3 contains 15 residues. DNA for the CDR3: TGTGCCAGCAGTTACGGGGGACTACAGGGCACTGAAGCTTTCTTT. Residues: CASSYGGLQGTEAFF.

The chain has TRBV4-1 and TRBJ2-1, with D possibly TRBD2 on 5 matching bases. In germline, CDR1 is MGHRA, CDR2 YSYEKL. This CDR3 has 13 amino acids. Trimming removed 0 bases from V and 13 bases from J, with 13 bases in between. The CDR3 DNA reads as TGCGCCAGCAGCCAAGAGAGGGCCGCTGCTCAGTTCTTC. Its translation: CASSQERAAAQFF.

The rearrangement uses TRBV10-3 and TRBJ2-1; tentative D call: TRBD2 (6 bases). From germline, CDR1 is ENHRY and CDR2 SYGVKD. Trimming removed 5 bases from V and 8 bases from J, with 7 bases in between. The CDR3 is 11 residues long. The CDR3 DNA follows: TGTGCCATCAGTACTAGCTATGAGCAGTTCTTC. The encoded protein is CAISTSYEQFF.

V and J are TRBV2 and TRBJ2-3, with D unclear. This CDR3 is built from 14 residues. Per germline, CDR1 SNHLY and CDR2 FYNNEI. The V gene lost 1 base and the J gene lost 2 bases, with 7 bases spanning the gap. The CDR3 loop is CASSEGHNTDTQYF. The CDR3 bases are TGTGCCAGCAGTGAAGGGCACAACACAGATACGCAGTATTTT.

The chain has TRBV6-1 and TRBJ1-6; D is possibly TRBD1 (6 bases). The CDR3 covers 16 residues. V lost 3 bases and J lost 7, with 16 bases in between. CDR1 and CDR2 (germline): MNHNS, SASEGT. The CDR3 DNA follows: TGTGCCAGCAGTGAGGATGTAGGGCAGGGGAATTCACCCCTCCACTTT. Translated: CASSEDVGQGNSPLHF.

The rearrangement joins TRBV5-1 to TRBJ2-2, with 13 positions matching TRBD2. V shed 0 bases, J shed 7 bases, and the junction held 9 bases outside the gene matches. CDR1 and CDR2 from the germline V gene are SGHRS and YFSETQ. The CDR3 loop spans 18 amino acids. The DNA of the CDR3 is TGCGCCAGCAGCTTGGAGCCGGGGGGACTAGCGGGAATCGGGGAGCTGTTTTTT. Translated, it gives CASSLEPGGLAGIGELFF.

V gene TRBV5-1 combines with J gene TRBJ1-2; 7 positions match TRBD1. V lost 4 bases to trimming and J lost 2 bases; unmatched junction nucleotides: 5. The CDR3 length is 14 residues. The V gene's germline CDR1 is SGHRS and CDR2 YFSETQ. The CDR3 loop is CASSPAGQNYGYTF. CDR3 nucleotide sequence: TGCGCCAGCAGCCCGGCGGGACAGAACTATGGCTACACCTTC.

The chain carries TRBV6-5 and TRBJ2-3, with 9 bases lining up with TRBD2. The germline CDR1 and CDR2 sequences are MNHEY and SVGAGI. V shed 8 bases, J shed 5 bases, and the junction held 11 bases outside the gene matches. The CDR3 spans 15 residues. The CDR3 coding sequence is TGTGCCAGCTGCGATCTAGCGGGACGCATAGATACGCAGTATTTT. Its translation: CASCDLAGRIDTQYF.

The chain uses TRBV10-3 and TRBJ2-3; 14 nucleotides align to TRBD2. Germline assignment: CDR1 ENHRY and CDR2 SYGVKD. The V and J ends lost 0 bases and 3 bases, in that order; junction bases with no gene match: 11. The CDR3 sequence is 20 residues long. The CDR3 region has the DNA TGTGCCATCAGTGAGTCCGGAGGGACTAGCGGGGGCCGGGGGACAGATACGCAGTATTTT. Protein product: CAISESGGTSGGRGTDTQYF.

CDR3 residues: CASSPTGGSNQPQHF. Here the CDR3 DNA reads TGCGCCAGCAGCCCAACGGGTGGAAGCAATCAGCCCCAGCATTTT. J is TRBJ1-5 and V is TRBV4-1; D uncertain. Trimming took 4 bases from V and 1 from J, leaving 11 bases between them. This CDR3 region has 15 residues. Germline CDR1 MGHRA, CDR2 YSYEKL.

This clone was seen a single time. The rearrangement joins TRBV28 to TRBJ2-7, with D possibly being TRBD1 (5 bases). Germline V gene data show CDR1 as MDHEN and CDR2 as SYDVKM. V was shortened by 3 bases and J by 0 bases, with 9 bases between the two germline ends. The CDR3 is 14 amino acids. CDR3 sequence: CASSFWGSSYEQYF. In DNA form, the CDR3 reads TGTGCCAGCAGTTTTTGGGGCAGCTCCTACGAGCAGTACTTC.

This rearrangement joins TRBV3-1 (or the pseudogene TRBV3-2) to TRBJ1-5, with D maybe TRBD1 (6 bases). The V end was cut by 4 bases, the J end by 6 bases, with 7 bases between. Germline CDR1 and CDR2: LGHDT and YNNKEL (reference sequence). CDR3 length equals 12 residues. The CDR3 sequence: CASSLGGQPQHF. The CDR3 DNA follows: TGTGCCAGCAGCCTAGGGGGTCAGCCCCAGCATTTT.

CDR3 in amino acids: CASSIGQGTGGYTF. The CDR3, as DNA: TGTGCCAGTAGTATTGGGCAGGGGACGGGAGGCTACACCTTC. The chain combines TRBV19 with TRBJ1-2, with D possibly matching TRBD1 (6 bases). This CDR3 comprises 14 residues. CDR1 and CDR2 from the germline V gene are LNHDA and SQIVND (reference sequence). With 3 bases removed from V and 8 bases from J, the gap between germline ends came to 16 bases.

This chain connects TRBV28 to TRBJ1-3, with D perhaps matching TRBD1 (5 bases). V was clipped by 5 bases and J by 3 bases, with 14 bases between them. The CDR3 totals 15 residues. The germline gives CDR1 MDHEN, CDR2 SYDVKM. This chain's CDR3 is CASSTQGGIGNTIYF. CDR3 nucleotide sequence: TGTGCCAGCAGTACCCAGGGAGGGATTGGAAACACCATATATTTT. The full variable domain, in which reference TRBV28 and TRBJ1-3 provide the parts outside the CDR3, is DVKVTQSSRYLVKRTGEKVFLECVQDMDHENMFWYRQDPGLGLRLIYFSYDVKMKEKGDIPEGYSVSREKKERFSLILESASTNQTSMYLCASSTQGGIGNTIYFGEGSWLTVV.

V is TRBV19 and J is TRBJ2-7; the match to TRBD2 covers 9 bases. V lost 3 bases to trimming and J lost 4 bases; unmatched junction nucleotides: 7. Germline CDR1 and CDR2: LNHDA and SQIVND (reference sequence). The CDR3 is made up of 15 amino acids. The CDR3 loop reads CASSMSSGRMYEQYF. CDR3 DNA: TGTGCCAGTAGTATGAGTAGCGGGAGAATGTACGAGCAGTACTTC.

This clone appeared once. The chain is built from TRBV5-1 and TRBJ2-3; TRBD2 might be the D (6 bases). Trimming stripped 6 bases from V and 6 bases from J, with 20 bases between. Germline V gene lookup returns CDR1 SGHRS and CDR2 YFSETQ. The CDR3 has 15 residues. DNA of the CDR3: TGCGCCAGCACCGTTTCCGGGACTCGAGGGGATACGCAGTATTTT. Residues: CASTVSGTRGDTQYF.

The J gene is TRBJ2-1, the V gene TRBV6-6, with D possibly being TRBD2 (6 bases). This CDR3 contains 13 residues. V lost 7 bases, J lost 6 bases, and 13 bases lay in between. Germline loops: CDR1 MNHNY, CDR2 SVGAGI (reference sequence). CDR3: CASTETSPNEQFF. The CDR3 DNA is TGTGCCAGCACCGAGACTAGTCCCAATGAGCAGTTCTTC.

The chain has TRBV5-1 and TRBJ1-2; TRBD1 is a possible D gene (6 bases). The CDR3 spans 15 residues. Germline lookup yields CDR1 SGHRS and CDR2 YFSETQ. Trimming cost V 0 bases and J 7 bases, with 16 bases left between them. The CDR3 region is CASSLAGPTGGGYTF. The DNA for the CDR3 is TGCGCCAGCAGCTTGGCGGGGCCGACAGGTGGTGGCTACACCTTC.

The count of this clone is one. The genes are TRBV4-2 and TRBJ1-5; weak D call: TRBD1 (5 bases). Germline CDR1 LGHNA, CDR2 YNFKEQ. V dropped 4 bases and J dropped 4 bases, with 17 bases sitting between them. The CDR3 runs to 16 residues. CDR3 protein: CASSRTRTSPNQPQHF. Written as DNA, the CDR3 is TGTGCCAGCAGCCGAACGCGGACATCACCAAATCAGCCCCAGCATTTT.

This clone was counted once. The genes are TRBV7-2 and TRBJ1-2; 7 bases align to TRBD1. V was clipped by 3 bases and J by 4 bases; unmatched bases: 2. Germline V gives CDR1 SGHTA, CDR2 FQGNSA. This CDR3 has 13 residues. The CDR3: CASSFRDSYGYTF. The CDR3 DNA is TGTGCCAGCAGCTTCCGGGACAGCTATGGCTACACCTTC.

The chain couples TRBV21-1 to TRBJ2-1; the table's D call of TRBD2 was not tested on the DNA. TRBV21-1 is an annotated pseudogene. The CDR3 runs 14 residues. The CDR3 nucleotides are TGTGCCAGCAGCCCCCTAGACCCTTTTAATGAGCAGTTCTTC. It translates to CASSPLDPFNEQFF.

J is TRBJ2-1 and V is TRBV18; 9 nucleotides line up with TRBD1. The germline CDR1 and CDR2 sequences are KGHSH and LQKENI. The CDR3 length is 13 residues. After removal of 3 bases from V and 12 bases from J, the junction contained 6 bases not matched to a gene. CDR3 amino acids: CASSPGQGRSQFF. The CDR3 nucleotides are TGTGCCAGCTCACCCGGACAGGGGAGGTCGCAGTTCTTC.